Listed here is a single TCR beta chain. Libraries were prepared by immunoSEQ multiplex PCR; TCRdb keeps only in-frame clonotypes and omits some of them. The data show some 400,000 clones, roughly nine tenths seen once. This CDR3 contains 14 residues. V gave up 5 bases and J gave up 6 bases; unmatched junction bases: 5. CDR1 is ENHRY and CDR2 is SYGVKD in the germline V gene. The data belong to a study of blood T cell repertoires in COVID-19. On the study more broadly: Material from acute and convalescent COVID-19 was sourced from the United States, Italy and Spain. PBMCs, B-cell-depleted T cells, or T cells were the source of the cDNA or gDNA that made up the material.

Membership in each cohort depended on participant-reported clinical history. This clonotype was sampled from a woman between 40 and 50 years old who had been exposed to COVID-19. The chain links TRBV10-3 to TRBJ2-1, with TRBD1 matching 9 bases. Material: PBMCs or T cells enriched from blood (not recorded which). CDR3: CAISSGTGLNEQFF. The CDR3 coding sequence is TGTGCCATCAGTTCCGGGACAGGGCTCAATGAGCAGTTCTTC.